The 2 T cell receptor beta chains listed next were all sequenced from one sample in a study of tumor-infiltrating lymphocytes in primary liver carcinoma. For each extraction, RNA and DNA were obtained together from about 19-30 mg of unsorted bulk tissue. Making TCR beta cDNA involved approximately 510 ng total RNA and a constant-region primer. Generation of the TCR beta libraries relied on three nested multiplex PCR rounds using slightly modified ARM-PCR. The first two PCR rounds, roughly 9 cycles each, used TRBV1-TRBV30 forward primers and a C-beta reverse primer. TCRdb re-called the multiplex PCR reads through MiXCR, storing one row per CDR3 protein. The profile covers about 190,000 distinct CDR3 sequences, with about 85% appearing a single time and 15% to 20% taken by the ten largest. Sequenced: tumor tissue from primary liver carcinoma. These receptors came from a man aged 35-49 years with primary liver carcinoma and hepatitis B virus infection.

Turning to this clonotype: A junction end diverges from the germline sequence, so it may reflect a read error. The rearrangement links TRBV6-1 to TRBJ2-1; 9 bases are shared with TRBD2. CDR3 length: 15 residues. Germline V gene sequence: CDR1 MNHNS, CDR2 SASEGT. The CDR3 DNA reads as TGTGCCAGCAGAGATGCGGGAGGGATCTACATTGAGCAGTTCTTC. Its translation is CASRDAGGIYIEQFF.

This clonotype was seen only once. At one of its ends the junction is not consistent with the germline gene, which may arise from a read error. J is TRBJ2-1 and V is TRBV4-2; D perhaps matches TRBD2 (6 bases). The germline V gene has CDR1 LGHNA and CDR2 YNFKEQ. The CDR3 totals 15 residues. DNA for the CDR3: TGTGCCAGCAGCCAAGCGACTAGTGAGTACAATGAGCACTTCTTC. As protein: CASSQATSEYNEHFF.